This T cell receptor (beta chain) was recovered during a study of T cell responses to AZD1222 COVID-19 vaccine. Study-wide context: Second-dose groups at about 4 or about 12 weeks were pooled. General observations from the study: Repertoire collection took place solely once the T cell response had peaked. Reports indicate that nearly half of spike-specific TCRs are directed at unmutated variant regions. Vaccination with two AZD1222 doses was followed by a rise in Spike-specific TCR breadth and depth.

As regards this clone: Its specificity is not known.

The assay was immunoSEQ multiplex PCR, and TCRdb's table has in-frame clones only and misses some. Of 110,000 or so clones listed, roughly nine tenths were seen once; the top ten hold 5% to 5.5%. CDR3 length equals 15 residues. With 5 bases clipped from V and 2 bases from J, the junction kept 8 bases outside the gene matches. CDR1 and CDR2 (germline): MDHEN, SYDVKM. The TCR comes from an adult in good health. The sequences come from peripheral blood, collected on day 0 of AZD1222 vaccination. This chain connects TRBV28 to TRBJ2-5, with TRBD1 identical over 7 bases. The CDR3 reads CASSRTGTDQETQYF. The CDR3 DNA sequence: TGTGCCAGCAGTCGTACCGGGACAGATCAAGAGACCCAGTACTTC.